This T cell receptor (beta chain) was captured in a study of cytomegalovirus exposure and HLA in healthy donors. Germline CDR1 LGHNA, CDR2 YSLEER. The CDR3 sequence is 14 residues long. Trimming shortened V by 1 base and J by 3 bases, and 9 bases separated the two germline ends. The PCR had 60 Vbeta and 13 Jbeta primers. Clones were sequenced by immunoSEQ multiplex PCR, and TCRdb holds only the in-frame ones, with some missing. This table has approximately 160,000 clones, approximately 77% appearing once. Source material: PBMCs. This receptor was identified in a male donor in good health and CMV-seropositive. The chain has TRBV4-3 and TRBJ1-2; possibly TRBD1 for D (6 bases). The CDR3 reads CASSQVQGYYGYTF. The DNA for the CDR3 is TGCGCCAGCAGCCAAGTCCAGGGGTACTATGGCTACACCTTC.